Below, 10 T cell receptor beta chains from the same sample are listed, as sequenced in a study of Graves' ophthalmopathy and Graves' hyperthyroidism. Amplifying from RNA transcripts, the study obtained TCR beta CDR3 regions. Second-round multiplex PCR followed a first-round RT-PCR using HTBI primers. TCRdb analysed the multiplex PCR reads with MiXCR anew, one entry per CDR3 protein. This sample yields hundreds of thousands of distinct CDR3 sequences, of which about 20% are seen a single time; approximately 7.7% belongs to the top ten. The sequencing input was peripheral blood. These receptors all stem from a young woman with stable Graves' hyperthyroidism. Some clones in this sample may be carry-over from other donors' samples.

The chain combines TRBV6-2 or TRBV6-3 with TRBJ2-5; D may be TRBD1 (6 bases). The CDR3 covers 20 residues. Germline CDR1 and CDR2: MNHEY and SVGEGT. V was shortened by 7 bases and J by 5 bases, with 35 bases between the two germline ends. The CDR3 reads CASKRDAGESDRLRVETQYF. CDR3 bases: TGTGCCAGCAAAAGGGATGCCGGTGAGAGTGACAGGTTGAGAGTGGAGACCCAGTACTTC.

A word on this clonotype: An end of the junction differs from the germline gene, which may be a read error. This sequence joins TRBV6-4 and TRBJ2-4; D is ambiguous. This CDR3 has 16 amino acids. Germline-derived CDR1 and CDR2 are MRHNA and SNTAGT. This CDR3 reads CASSDFAQLAKNIKYF. The CDR3 DNA reads as TGTGCCAGCAGTGACTTCGCACAGTTAGCCAAAAACATTAAGTACTTC.

This clonotype was seen repeatedly, ten times or more. The rearrangement uses TRBV19 and TRBJ1-1, with D perhaps matching TRBD1 (5 bases). CDR1 is LNHDA and CDR2 is SQIVND in the germline V gene (reference sequence). V was cut by 7 bases and J by 4 bases, with 13 bases left in between. This CDR3 has 13 residues. The CDR3 reads CASTTRGGTEAFF. CDR3 DNA sequence: TGTGCCAGTACCACAAGGGGAGGCACTGAAGCTTTCTTT.

This clonotype was observed at least ten times. The DNA for the CDR3 is TGTGCCAGCAGTGGGTGGAGACAGCTACGTGAGCAGTACTTC. It codes for CASSGWRQLREQYF. The chain uses TRBV6-1 and TRBJ2-7; D possibly corresponds to TRBD1 (5 bases). Germline values: CDR1 MNHNS, CDR2 SASEGT. The CDR3 is made up of 14 amino acids. V was clipped by 4 bases and J by 7 bases, with 17 bases between them.

This clonotype was observed many times. The rearrangement uses TRBV2 and TRBJ1-1, with D unclear. Per the germline V gene, CDR1 is SNHLY and CDR2 is FYNNEI. V dropped 8 bases and J dropped 1 base, with 14 bases sitting between them. This CDR3 region has 14 residues. The CDR3 here is CASGWAGGNTEAFF. DNA of the CDR3: TGTGCCAGCGGTTGGGCAGGAGGGAACACTGAAGCTTTCTTT.

The sample holds many counts of this clonotype. The chain carries TRBV6-5 and TRBJ1-2; D gene unclear. V was shortened by 2 bases and J by 7 bases, with 8 bases between the two germline ends. The CDR3 spans 12 residues. Germline assignment: CDR1 MNHEY and CDR2 SVGAGI. The CDR3 here is CASSYAGFGYTF. For the CDR3, the DNA is TGTGCCAGCAGTTACGCGGGGTTTGGCTACACCTTC.

This clonotype appeared a few times. The junction differs from germline at one of its ends, possibly a read error. The rearrangement uses TRBV7-9 and TRBJ1-1; no reliable D call. Germline V CDR1 and CDR2: SEHNR, FQNEAQ (reference sequence). The CDR3 contains 13 residues. The CDR3 DNA follows: TGTGCCGGCAGCTTAAAGGCTTGGGGTGAAGCTTTCTTT. The encoded protein is CAGSLKAWGEAFF.

This clonotype has at least ten counts. The chain carries TRBV24-1 and TRBJ1-5; no clear D gene. This CDR3 is built from 14 residues. CDR1 and CDR2 (germline): KGHDR, SFDVKD. V lost 2 bases and J lost 4, with 8 bases in between. CDR3 region: CATSDSRYNQPQHF. The CDR3, as DNA: TGTGCCACCAGTGATTCCCGATATAATCAGCCCCAGCATTTT.

This clonotype was counted many times. The gene calls are TRBV29-1 and TRBJ2-4; D may be TRBD2 (5 bases). The CDR3 is 20 residues long. The germline V and J ends were trimmed by 7 bases and 1 base, with 32 bases remaining between them. Germline V gene sequence: CDR1 SQVTM, CDR2 ANQGSEA. The CDR3 coding sequence is TGCAGCGCATTCTTATTTAAGGAGGCCCTTAGACAAAGGGCCAAAAACATTCAGTACTTC. It translates to CSAFLFKEALRQRAKNIQYF.

The chain carries TRBV20-1 and TRBJ2-7; 11 nucleotides match TRBD2. Germline lookup yields CDR1 DFQATT and CDR2 SNEGSKA (reference sequence). This CDR3 contains 12 residues. Here the CDR3 reads CSPGLAETEQYF. In DNA form, the CDR3 reads TGCAGCCCGGGACTAGCGGAGACCGAGCAGTACTTC.